This T cell receptor beta chain was identified in a study of T cells in Graves' hyperthyroidism and ophthalmopathy. In germline, CDR1 is SGHVS, CDR2 FNYEAQ. The CDR3 sequence is 14 residues long. Trimming shortened V by 1 base and J by 2 bases, and 9 bases separated the two germline ends. Many counts were recorded for this clonotype. This may stem from a read error, because a much larger clone lies one nucleotide away. Researchers took RNA transcripts and amplified the TCR beta CDR3 regions from them. HTBI primers were the set used in a first-round RT-PCR of the TCR CDR3. TCRdb used MiXCR to reprocess the multiplex PCR reads, holding one entry per CDR3 protein. The sample has about 53,000 distinct CDR3 sequences; roughly 52% are singletons.

This TCR was sampled from a woman in her twenties or thirties with Graves' ophthalmopathy. The specimen sequenced was blood. The V gene is TRBV7-6, the J gene TRBJ2-7; possible D gene TRBD2, 5 bases. The CDR3 sequence is CASSLGTEAYEQYF. CDR3 in DNA: TGTGCCAGCAGCTTAGGGACGGAGGCCTACGAGCAGTACTTC.